The source of this TCR beta chain is a study of shared clonotypes between healthy human individuals. Study outcomes and limitations: Generation probability values for non-shared clonotypes were lower than those for clonotypes shared by all four donors.

Only in-frame clones appear in the TCRdb table, and some are missing; sequencing was by immunoSEQ multiplex PCR. Counted here are under 750,000 clones, 72% occurring once; the ten biggest clones make up more than 1.5%. Germline V gives CDR1 SGDLS, CDR2 YYNGEE. V was clipped by 0 bases and J by 4 bases; unmatched bases: 13. The CDR3 is made up of 19 amino acids. This clone turned up a few times. Its specificity is not known. This sequence joins TRBV9 and TRBJ2-2, with TRBD2 matching over 9 bases. The sequencing sample was made of memory CD4+ T cells sorted from blood. The subset is: CD45RA-negative fraction. The clonotype originates from a woman aged 30 to 39 in good health. CDR3 DNA sequence: TGTGCCAGCAGCGTAGCCCTTAGCGGGAGTTTGGCCGGCACCGGGGAGCTGTTTTTT. Translation gives CASSVALSGSLAGTGELFF.